The TCR beta chain described here comes from a study of shared clonotypes between healthy human individuals. Method: immunoSEQ multiplex PCR; TCRdb's copy keeps in-frame clones and lacks some. In the table there are around 450,000 clones, around 79% of which are singletons. The trim removed 8 bases at V and 6 bases at J, leaving 7 bases unmatched. Germline V gene data show CDR1 as MNHEY and CDR2 as SVGAGI. This CDR3 contains 14 residues. Study-wide results and limits: With few donors, the genetic and exposure-history diversity represented was limited.

A note on this clone: Its antigen is not known.

V and J are TRBV6-5 and TRBJ2-2; 9 positions agree with TRBD1. This receptor was taken from a woman in her forties in good health. Some clones in this sample may be carry-over from other donors' samples. What was sequenced was PBMCs. CDR3 DNA: TGTGCCAGCTCCCGGGACAGGGTTGCCGGGGAGCTGTTTTTT. It encodes CASSRDRVAGELFF.